Listed below are T cell receptor beta chains from one sample, sequenced in a study of cytomegalovirus exposure and HLA in healthy donors. The assay was immunoSEQ multiplex PCR, and TCRdb's table has in-frame clones only and misses some. Of around 130,000 clones listed, around 77% are singletons. Sequences were obtained from PBMCs. The receptors originated from a man aged 50-59 years in good health and CMV-seronegative. Each CDR3 is given with its conserved first and last residue.

CDR3	V	J
CASSLGTTFGTEAFF	TRBV27	TRBJ1-1
CASRQSQGEAFF	TRBV5-1	TRBJ1-1
CASSPDRGVDEQYF	TRBV18	TRBJ2-7
CAWGQGTGGETQYF	TRBV30	TRBJ2-5
CASSVGGTSGSRNEQYF	TRBV9	TRBJ2-7
CASSALAGTSGANVLTF	TRBV9	TRBJ2-6
CASTKGQTNYGYTF	TRBV6-5	TRBJ1-2
CASSAGQTSNQPQHF	TRBV28	TRBJ1-5
CASSLTPYSNQPQHF	TRBV28	TRBJ1-5
CASSLVYQETQYF	TRBV7-2	TRBJ2-5
CASSYTTSGTYEQYF	TRBV27	TRBJ2-7
CASSYLLAANTGELFF	TRBV6-5	TRBJ2-2
CASSQGEAGGSGAFF	TRBV4-1	TRBJ1-1
CATSSYRGQSEKLFF	TRBV15	TRBJ1-4
CASSVGREGNQPQHF	TRBV9	TRBJ1-5
CASSTGGQVGYTF	TRBV5-4	TRBJ1-2
CASSNPGTSGTDTQYF	TRBV19	TRBJ2-3
CASSSTAFNYGYTF	TRBV27	TRBJ1-2
CASKETSADTQYF	TRBV2	TRBJ2-3
CASSQELERGREQYF	TRBV4-3	TRBJ2-5
CASSQESGEAYITEAFF	TRBV4-1	TRBJ1-1
CASSPRSGDKNIQYF	TRBV9	TRBJ2-4
CASTSPQRGNEQFF	TRBV25-1	TRBJ2-1
CASSIGTSGRTDTQYF	TRBV5-1	TRBJ2-3
CASSEFRAGNTGELFF	TRBV25-1	TRBJ2-2
CASRVSAQETQYF	TRBV6-5	TRBJ2-5
CASRSGTDGEQFF	TRBV14	TRBJ2-1
CASSRGGSAGELFF	TRBV19	TRBJ2-2
CAISESGTRYTDTQYF	TRBV10-3	TRBJ2-3
CASSLGPGTGAYEQYF	TRBV7-9	TRBJ2-7
CASSSSSQGIEGYTF	TRBV28	TRBJ1-2
CASSLPDRSSYEQYF	TRBV5-1	TRBJ2-7
CASSLRGSGRTYNEQFF	TRBV28	TRBJ2-1
CASSLKEGGRPRRETQYF	TRBV7-6	TRBJ2-5
CASNRDREGEQYF	TRBV2	TRBJ2-7
CASSPLRVRGNYGYTF	TRBV28	TRBJ1-2
CASSLQGADTGELFF	TRBV5-1	TRBJ2-2
CATSRSGGHNEQFF	TRBV15	TRBJ2-1
CAISELTRSERYNEQFF	TRBV10-3	TRBJ2-1
CASSESGGRVDEQYF	TRBV10-1	TRBJ2-7
CASSLDRGQETQYF	TRBV27	TRBJ2-5
CASSPGLAGDPDTQYF	TRBV4-1	TRBJ2-3
CATSPGFGRGYTF	TRBV15	TRBJ1-2
CSVVGTGGQPQHF	TRBV29-1	TRBJ1-5
CASRWDRGPTSNEKLFF	TRBV28	TRBJ1-4
CASSYPGLLAKNIQYF	TRBV28	TRBJ2-4
CASSGKVTGESADTQYF	TRBV5-4	TRBJ2-3
CASSHREVTDTQYF	TRBV6-6	TRBJ2-3
CATSNGTGFGYTF	TRBV15	TRBJ1-2
CSVEGRGENTEAFF	TRBV29-1	TRBJ1-1
CASSATGTGAEQYF	TRBV5-1	TRBJ2-7
CSVSGSTDTQYF	TRBV29-1	TRBJ2-3
CASSLAGNNNEQFF	TRBV28	TRBJ2-1
CASGLGDGGRVRNQPQHF	TRBV12-5	TRBJ1-5